The clone carrying this T cell receptor (beta chain) was counted a few times. This sample was included in a study of patients and donors after allogeneic stem cell transplantation. TCRdb reprocessed the RT-PCR reads with MiXCR, giving one entry per CDR3 protein. The table lists roughly 250,000 distinct CDR3 sequences, about 14% of them singletons. From germline, CDR1 is MNHEY and CDR2 SVGAGI. The germline V and J ends were trimmed by 2 bases and 4 bases, with 14 bases remaining between them. This CDR3 comprises 16 residues. This TCR was sampled from a human donor who was either an allogeneic HSCT recipient or a stem cell or donor lymphocyte infusion donor (not recorded which). It is not recorded whose cells these are; they may come from a transplant donor. The sequenced material came from blood, either unsorted or a sorted T cell fraction (not recorded which). The chain is built from TRBV6-5 and TRBJ2-2; D may match TRBD1 or TRBD2 (5 bases each). In nucleotides, the CDR3 is TGTGCCAGCAGTTACGGGACCCCCCTCGGCACCGGGGAGCTGTTTTTT. This gives the protein CASSYGTPLGTGELFF.